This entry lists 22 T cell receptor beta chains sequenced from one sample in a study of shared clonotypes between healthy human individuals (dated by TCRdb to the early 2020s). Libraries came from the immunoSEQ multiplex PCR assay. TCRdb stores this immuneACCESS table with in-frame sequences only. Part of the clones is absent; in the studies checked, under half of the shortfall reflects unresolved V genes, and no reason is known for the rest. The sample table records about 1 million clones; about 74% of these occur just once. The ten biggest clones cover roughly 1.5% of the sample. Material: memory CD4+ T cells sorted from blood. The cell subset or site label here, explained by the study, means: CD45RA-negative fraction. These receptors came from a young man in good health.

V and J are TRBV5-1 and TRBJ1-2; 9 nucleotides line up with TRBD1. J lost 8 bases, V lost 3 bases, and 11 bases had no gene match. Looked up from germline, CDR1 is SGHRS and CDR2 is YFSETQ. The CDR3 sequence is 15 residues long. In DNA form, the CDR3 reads TGCGCCAGCAGCTCAGAACCGACAGGGGGTTGGGGCTACACCTTC. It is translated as CASSSEPTGGWGYTF.

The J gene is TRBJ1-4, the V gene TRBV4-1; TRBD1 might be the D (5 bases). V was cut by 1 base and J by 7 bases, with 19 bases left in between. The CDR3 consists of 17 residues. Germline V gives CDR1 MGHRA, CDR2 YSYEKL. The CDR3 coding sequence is TGCGCCAGCAGCCAAGGCGGGGGAAGGCAGGGAGCTGAAAAACTGTTTTTT. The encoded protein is CASSQGGGRQGAEKLFF.

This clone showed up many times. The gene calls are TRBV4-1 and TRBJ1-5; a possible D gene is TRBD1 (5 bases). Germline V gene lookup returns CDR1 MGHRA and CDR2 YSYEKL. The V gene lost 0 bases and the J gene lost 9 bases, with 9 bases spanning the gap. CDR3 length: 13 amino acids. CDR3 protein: CASSQEGRGPQHF. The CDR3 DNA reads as TGCGCCAGCAGCCAAGAAGGAAGGGGGCCCCAGCATTTT.

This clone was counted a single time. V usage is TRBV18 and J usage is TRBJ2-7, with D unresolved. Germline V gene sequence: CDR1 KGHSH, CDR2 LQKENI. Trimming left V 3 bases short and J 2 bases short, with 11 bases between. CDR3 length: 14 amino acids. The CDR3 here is CASSPRPGAYEQYF. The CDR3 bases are TGTGCCAGCTCACCTCGACCTGGCGCCTACGAGCAGTACTTC.

CDR3 amino acids: CASIYTGVNNQPQHF. CDR3 nucleotides: TGTGCCAGCATCTACACAGGGGTAAACAATCAGCCCCAGCATTTT. V usage is TRBV28 and J usage is TRBJ1-5; 7 bases match TRBD1. Trimming removed 7 bases from V and 3 bases from J; junction bases left unmatched: 9. The CDR3 spans 15 residues. Germline-derived CDR1 and CDR2 are MDHEN and SYDVKM.

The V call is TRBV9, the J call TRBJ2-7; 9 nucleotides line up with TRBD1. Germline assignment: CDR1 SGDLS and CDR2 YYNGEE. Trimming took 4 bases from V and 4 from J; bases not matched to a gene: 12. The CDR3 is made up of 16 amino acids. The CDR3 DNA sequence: TGTGCCAGCAGCCCCCTTTCGGGACAGGGATCGTACGAGCAGTACTTC. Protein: CASSPLSGQGSYEQYF.

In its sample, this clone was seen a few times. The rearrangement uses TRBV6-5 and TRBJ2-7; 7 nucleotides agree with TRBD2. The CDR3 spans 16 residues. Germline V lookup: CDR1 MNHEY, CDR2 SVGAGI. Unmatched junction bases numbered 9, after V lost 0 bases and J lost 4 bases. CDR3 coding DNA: TGTGCCAGCAGTTACTCACCAGGGCTAGCGGCTTACGAGCAGTACTTC. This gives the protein CASSYSPGLAAYEQYF.

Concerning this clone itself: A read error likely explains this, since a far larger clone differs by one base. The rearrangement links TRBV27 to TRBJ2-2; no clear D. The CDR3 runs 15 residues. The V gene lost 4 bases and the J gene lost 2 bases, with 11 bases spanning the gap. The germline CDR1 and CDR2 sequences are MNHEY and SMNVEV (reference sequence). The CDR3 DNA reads TGTGCCAGCAGTTCTTTGGTTACAAACACCGGGGAGCTGTTTTTT. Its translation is CASSSLVTNTGELFF.

DNA for the CDR3: TGTGCCAGCAGTGAATCGGGGACTGGGAACACTGAAGCTTTCTTT. Amino acids: CASSESGTGNTEAFF. This rearrangement joins TRBV2 to TRBJ1-1; tentative D call: TRBD1 (5 bases). Trimming took off 2 bases at V and 1 base at J, with 11 bases between the two ends. Germline-derived CDR1 and CDR2 are SNHLY and FYNNEI. This CDR3 has 15 residues. The variable domain in full, with the rest retrieved from reference TRBV2 and TRBJ1-1, is EPEVTQTPSHQVTQMGQEVILRCVPISNHLYFYWYRQILGQKVEFLVSFYNNEISEKSEIFDDQFSVERPDGSNFTLKIRSTKLEDSAMYFCASSESGTGNTEAFFGQGTRLTVV.

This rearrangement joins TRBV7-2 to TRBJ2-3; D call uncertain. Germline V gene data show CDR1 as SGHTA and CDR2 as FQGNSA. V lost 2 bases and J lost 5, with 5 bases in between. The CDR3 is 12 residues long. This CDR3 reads CASSLMGDTQYF. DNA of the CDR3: TGTGCCAGCAGCTTAATGGGAGATACGCAGTATTTT.

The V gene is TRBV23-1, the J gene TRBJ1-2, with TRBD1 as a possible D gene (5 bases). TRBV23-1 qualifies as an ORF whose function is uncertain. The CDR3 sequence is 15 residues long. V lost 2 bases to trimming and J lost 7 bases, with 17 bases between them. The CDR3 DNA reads TGCGCCAGCAGTCAACCGAGAGAAGGGACTTTTGGCTACACCTTC. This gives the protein CASSQPREGTFGYTF.

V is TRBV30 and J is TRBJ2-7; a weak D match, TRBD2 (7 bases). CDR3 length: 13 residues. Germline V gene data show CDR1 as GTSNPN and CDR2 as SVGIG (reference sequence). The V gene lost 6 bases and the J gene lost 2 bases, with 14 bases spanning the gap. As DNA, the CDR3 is TGTGCCTGCCGGGGGGCAGGACCCTACGAGCAGTACTTC. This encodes CACRGAGPYEQYF. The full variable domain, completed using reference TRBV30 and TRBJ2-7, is SQTIHQWPATLVQPVGSPLSLECTVEGTSNPNLYWYRQAAGRGLQLLFYSVGIGQISSEVPQNLSASRPQDRQFILSSKKLLLSDSGFYLCACRGAGPYEQYFGPGTRLTVT.

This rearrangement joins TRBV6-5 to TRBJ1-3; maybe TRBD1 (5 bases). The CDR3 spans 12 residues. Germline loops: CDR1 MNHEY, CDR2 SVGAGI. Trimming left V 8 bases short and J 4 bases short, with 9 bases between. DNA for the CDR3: TGTGCCAGCGGGGCCTCCGGAAACACCATATATTTT. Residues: CASGASGNTIYF.

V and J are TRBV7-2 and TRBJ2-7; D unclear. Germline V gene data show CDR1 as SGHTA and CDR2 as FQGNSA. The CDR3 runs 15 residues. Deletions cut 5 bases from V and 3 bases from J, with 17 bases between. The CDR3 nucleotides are TGTGCCAGCAGCCAAACACTAAACGAGCGCTACGAGCAGTACTTC. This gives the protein CASSQTLNERYEQYF.

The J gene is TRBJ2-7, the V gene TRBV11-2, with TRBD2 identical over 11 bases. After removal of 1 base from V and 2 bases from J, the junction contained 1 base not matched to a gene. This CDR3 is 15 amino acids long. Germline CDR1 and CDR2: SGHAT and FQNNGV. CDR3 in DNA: TGTGCCAGCAGCTTAGGACTAGCGGGGACCTACGAGCAGTACTTC. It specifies CASSLGLAGTYEQYF.

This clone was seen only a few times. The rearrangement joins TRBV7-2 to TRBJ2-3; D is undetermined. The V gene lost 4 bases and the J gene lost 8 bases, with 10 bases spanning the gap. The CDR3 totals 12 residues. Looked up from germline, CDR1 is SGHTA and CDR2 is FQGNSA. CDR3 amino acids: CASSYDDSTQYF. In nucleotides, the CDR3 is TGTGCCAGCAGCTACGATGACTCTACGCAGTATTTT.

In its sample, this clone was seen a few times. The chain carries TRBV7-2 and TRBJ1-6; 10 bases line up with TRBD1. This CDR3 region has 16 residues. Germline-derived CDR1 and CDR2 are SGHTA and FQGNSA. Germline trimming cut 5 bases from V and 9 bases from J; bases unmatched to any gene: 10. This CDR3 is CASSVNRQGAGSPLHF. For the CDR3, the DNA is TGTGCCAGCAGCGTCAACCGACAGGGGGCTGGTTCACCCCTCCACTTT.

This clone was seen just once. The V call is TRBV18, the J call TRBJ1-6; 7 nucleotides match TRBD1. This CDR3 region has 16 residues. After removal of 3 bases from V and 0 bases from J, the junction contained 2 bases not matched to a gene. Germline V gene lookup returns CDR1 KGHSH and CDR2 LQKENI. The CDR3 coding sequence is TGTGCCAGCTCACCGGGACAGAGCTCCTATAATTCACCCCTCCACTTT. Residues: CASSPGQSSYNSPLHF.

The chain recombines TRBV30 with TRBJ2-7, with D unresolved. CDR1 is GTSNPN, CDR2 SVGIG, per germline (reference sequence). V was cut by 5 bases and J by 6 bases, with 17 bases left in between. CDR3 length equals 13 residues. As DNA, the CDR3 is TGTGCCTGGGGTCTTGACCCCGGGCGCGAGCAGTACTTC. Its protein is CAWGLDPGREQYF.

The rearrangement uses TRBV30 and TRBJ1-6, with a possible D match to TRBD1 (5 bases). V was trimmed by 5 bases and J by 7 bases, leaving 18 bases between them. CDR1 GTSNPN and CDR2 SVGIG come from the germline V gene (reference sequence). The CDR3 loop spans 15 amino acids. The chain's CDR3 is CAWDPIGDGNSPLHF. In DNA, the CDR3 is TGTGCCTGGGACCCCATTGGGGACGGCAATTCACCCCTCCACTTT.

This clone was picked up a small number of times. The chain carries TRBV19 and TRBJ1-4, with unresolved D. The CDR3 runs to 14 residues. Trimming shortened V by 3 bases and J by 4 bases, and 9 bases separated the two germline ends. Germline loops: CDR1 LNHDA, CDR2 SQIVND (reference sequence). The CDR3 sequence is CASSIRPVNEKLFF. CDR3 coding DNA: TGTGCCAGTAGTATCCGGCCAGTTAATGAAAAACTGTTTTTT.

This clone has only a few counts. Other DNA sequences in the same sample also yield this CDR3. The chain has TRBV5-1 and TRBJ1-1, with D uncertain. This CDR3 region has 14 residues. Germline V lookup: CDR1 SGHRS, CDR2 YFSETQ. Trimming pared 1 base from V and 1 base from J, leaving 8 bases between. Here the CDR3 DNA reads TGCGCCAGCAGCTTGACGACGGGGAACACTGAAGCTTTCTTT. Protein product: CASSLTTGNTEAFF.